The 30 T cell receptor beta chains below come from one sample, sequenced in a study of shared T cell receptors in the human thymus. Repertoires were generated with immunoSEQ multiplex PCR, while TCRdb's copy carries only in-frame clones and drops some. The data contain about 660,000 clones, 88% of them singletons. The data were also submitted as part of a second study, on human thymus T cells.

Sequencing was carried out using thymocytes. The receptors were sampled from a boy in the first two years of life with a congenital heart defect.

CDR3: CAWRTLLTERETQYF. CDR3 coding DNA: TGTGCCTGGAGGACCCTTCTGACCGAGCGGGAGACCCAGTACTTC. The J gene is TRBJ2-5, the V gene TRBV30; the D gene is possibly TRBD2 (5 bases). This CDR3 region has 15 residues. Trimming removed 3 bases at V and 5 bases at J, with 19 bases between. Germline V CDR1 and CDR2: GTSNPN, SVGIG (reference sequence).

V gene TRBV11-2 combines with J gene TRBJ2-3; 7 positions match TRBD2. J was trimmed by 3 bases and V by 3 bases; bases with no gene match: 0. Germline CDR1 SGHAT, CDR2 FQNNGV. The CDR3 contains 13 residues. The CDR3 nucleotides are TGTGCCAGCAGCTTCGGGGGGACAGATACGCAGTATTTT. Encoded protein: CASSFGGTDTQYF.

The genes are TRBV27 and TRBJ1-2; 7 bases are a match to TRBD1. Germline lookup yields CDR1 MNHEY and CDR2 SMNVEV (reference sequence). This CDR3 comprises 16 residues. Trimming removed 8 bases from V and 2 bases from J; junction bases left unmatched: 14. CDR3 bases: TGTGCCAGCCGTGGGACTCTTAACAGGGGAAACTATGGCTACACCTTC. It specifies CASRGTLNRGNYGYTF.

The rearrangement joins TRBV28 to TRBJ1-2; TRBD1 aligns across 9 bases. The germline gives CDR1 MDHEN, CDR2 SYDVKM. V trimming: 5 bases; J trimming: 5 bases; junction bases outside the gene matches: 27. This CDR3 has 21 residues. CDR3 residues: CASSPSPGGDRDVDPLYGYTF. The CDR3, as DNA: TGTGCCAGCAGTCCCTCTCCTGGTGGGGACAGGGACGTTGATCCTTTATATGGCTACACCTTC.

The chain employs TRBV5-1 and TRBJ2-1; TRBD2 matches 9 bases. The germline gives CDR1 SGHRS, CDR2 YFSETQ. The CDR3 extends over 17 amino acids. The V and J ends lost 4 bases and 3 bases, in that order; junction bases with no gene match: 11. The CDR3 sequence: CASSHPGKREVYNEQFF. CDR3 in DNA: TGCGCCAGCAGCCACCCGGGTAAGCGGGAGGTCTACAATGAGCAGTTCTTC.

V is TRBV5-1 and J is TRBJ1-2; 7 bases align to TRBD1. This CDR3 is built from 18 residues. With 0 bases clipped from V and 0 bases from J, the junction kept 11 bases outside the gene matches. CDR1 is SGHRS, CDR2 YFSETQ, per germline. The CDR3 DNA is TGCGCCAGCAGCTTGGAGGCAGGGGGGTCGGGGACTAACTATGGCTACACCTTC. Residues: CASSLEAGGSGTNYGYTF.

The gene calls are TRBV4-1 and TRBJ2-1; TRBD2 aligns across 8 bases. V lost 5 bases to trimming and J lost 6 bases; unmatched junction nucleotides: 9. Per the germline V gene, CDR1 is MGHRA and CDR2 is YSYEKL. The CDR3 totals 15 residues. The DNA of the CDR3 is TGCGCCAGCAGCTGGGGACTAGAAGGGGGCAATGAGCAGTTCTTC. This translates into CASSWGLEGGNEQFF.

This clone appeared once. The V gene is TRBV7-2, the J gene TRBJ2-7; 10 bases are a match to TRBD1. Germline V gene lookup returns CDR1 SGHTA and CDR2 FQGNSA. The CDR3 spans 14 residues. V trimming: 5 bases; J trimming: 7 bases; junction bases outside the gene matches: 8. The CDR3 DNA follows: TGTGCCAGCAGCCATGGGACAGGGGAAGGGGAGCAGTACTTC. Translation: CASSHGTGEGEQYF. Drawing the rest from reference TRBV7-2 and TRBJ2-7, the complete variable domain is GAGVSQSPSNKVTEKGKDVELRCDPISGHTALYWYRQSLGQGLEFLIYFQGNSAPDKSGLPSDRFSAERTGGSVSTLTIQRTQQEDSAVYLCASSHGTGEGEQYFGPGTRLTVT.

A single count supports this clone. J is TRBJ2-2 and V is TRBV6-5; 10 bases match TRBD2. Germline values: CDR1 MNHEY, CDR2 SVGAGI. The CDR3 has 16 amino acids. Germline trimming cut 4 bases from V and 8 bases from J; bases unmatched to any gene: 10. The CDR3 spells CASSFSGTSVGGELFF. The CDR3 DNA is TGTGCCAGCAGTTTCTCCGGGACTAGCGTTGGGGGGGAGCTGTTTTTT.

The chain combines TRBV7-9 with TRBJ2-3; 7 bases align to TRBD2. After removal of 8 bases from V and 4 bases from J, the junction contained 12 bases not matched to a gene. The CDR3 spans 15 residues. Germline CDR1 is SEHNR and CDR2 is FQNEAQ (reference sequence). As DNA, the CDR3 is TGTGCCAGCGGACGGGAGACTAGCCTGCCAGATACGCAGTATTTT. This codes for CASGRETSLPDTQYF. Together with reference TRBV7-9 and TRBJ2-3, the CDR3 gives the full variable domain: DTGVSQNPRHKITKRGQNVTFRCDPISEHNRLYWYRQTLGQGPEFLTYFQNEAQLEKSRLLSDRFSAERPKGSFSTLEIQRTEQGDSAMYLCASGRETSLPDTQYFGPGTRLTVL.

This clone has a single count. The genes are TRBV6-1 and TRBJ2-7, with a weak D call TRBD1 (6 bases). The CDR3 extends over 13 amino acids. Trimming removed 4 bases from V and 7 bases from J, with 14 bases in between. Germline values: CDR1 MNHNS, CDR2 SASEGT. The CDR3 bases are TGTGCCAGCAGTGGGGCAGGGGTCAGGGAGCAGTACTTC. Amino acid sequence: CASSGAGVREQYF.

The chain employs TRBV29-1 and TRBJ1-2, with TRBD1 matching 10 bases. Trimming at V came to 2 bases and at J to 4 bases, leaving 4 bases not matched to a gene. Germline CDR1 and CDR2: SQVTM and ANQGSEA. The CDR3 is 14 amino acids. Written as DNA, the CDR3 is TGCAGCGTTGAAAGGGGACAGGGGATCTATGGCTACACCTTC. Translation gives CSVERGQGIYGYTF.

The V call is TRBV28, the J call TRBJ2-5, with 12 bases fitting TRBD1. CDR1 is MDHEN and CDR2 is SYDVKM in the germline V gene. The V and J ends lost 3 bases and 0 bases, in that order; junction bases with no gene match: 17. The CDR3 runs 21 residues. CDR3 nucleotide sequence: TGTGCCAGCAGTTTGGGGACAGGGGGCGCGGGCGGGAGTTGGCACCAAGAGACCCAGTACTTC. Protein sequence: CASSLGTGGAGGSWHQETQYF.

The J gene is TRBJ1-5, the V gene TRBV6-1; 7 bases map to TRBD1. This CDR3 is 14 amino acids long. V was clipped by 10 bases and J by 4 bases; unmatched bases: 10. Germline V lookup: CDR1 MNHNS, CDR2 SASEGT. The CDR3 nucleotides read TGTGCCACCCAGAACAGGGACAGTAATCAGCCCCAGCATTTT. As protein: CATQNRDSNQPQHF.

The chain has TRBV9 and TRBJ2-1; 7 bases are shared with TRBD1. The germline CDR1 and CDR2 sequences are SGDLS and YYNGEE. This CDR3 contains 16 residues. V was clipped by 2 bases and J by 2 bases; unmatched bases: 7. The CDR3 protein is CASSVQGDNAYNEQFF. The CDR3 coding sequence is TGTGCCAGCAGCGTTCAGGGGGACAATGCCTACAATGAGCAGTTCTTC.

V is TRBV7-4 and J is TRBJ2-3; 9 nucleotides line up with TRBD2. Germline V CDR1 and CDR2: SGHVT, SQSDAQ. The V gene end was trimmed by 1 base and the J gene end by 4 bases; junction bases not matched to a gene: 9. This CDR3 comprises 17 residues. The CDR3 spells CASSLVREGLGSDTQYF. The CDR3 nucleotides read TGTGCCAGCAGCTTAGTGCGGGAGGGCCTTGGATCAGATACGCAGTATTTT.

The V gene is TRBV5-1, the J gene TRBJ2-2; TRBD2 agrees at 9 bases. The CDR3 contains 16 residues. Germline values: CDR1 SGHRS, CDR2 YFSETQ. V shed 0 bases, J shed 1 base, and the junction held 1 base outside the gene matches. CDR3 DNA: TGCGCCAGCAGCTTGGCGCGGGAGGGGAACACCGGGGAGCTGTTTTTT. It is translated as CASSLAREGNTGELFF.

V is TRBV4-3 and J is TRBJ2-7, with 9 bases matching TRBD2. V trimming: 3 bases; J trimming: 0 bases; junction bases outside the gene matches: 3. This CDR3 contains 15 residues. Germline loops: CDR1 LGHNA, CDR2 YSLEER. The CDR3 coding sequence is TGCGCCAGCAGCCAGACTAGCGGCAGCTCCTACGAGCAGTACTTC. This sequence encodes CASSQTSGSSYEQYF.

The CDR3 protein is CATSTRGEGEQYF. The CDR3 coding sequence is TGTGCCACCAGCACCAGGGGAGAGGGCGAGCAGTACTTC. The chain combines TRBV15 with TRBJ2-7, with a tentative D call TRBD1 (6 bases). The CDR3 sequence is 13 residues long. V was clipped by 4 bases and J by 6 bases, with 13 bases between them. Germline CDR1 LNHNV, CDR2 YYDKDF (reference sequence).

The chain has TRBV5-6 and TRBJ1-2; no clear D gene. The ends were cut back, 0 bases at V and 6 bases at J, with 24 bases in the middle. From germline, CDR1 is SGHDT and CDR2 YYEEEE. This CDR3 is built from 18 residues. CDR3 DNA sequence: TGTGCCAGCAGCTTGGGTCCCCCCGACACCCCCTTTATGCATGGCTACACCTTC. Translated, it gives CASSLGPPDTPFMHGYTF.

The chain combines TRBV15 with TRBJ2-1; D is ambiguous. Trimming shortened V by 0 bases and J by 8 bases, and 5 bases separated the two germline ends. This CDR3 comprises 12 residues. CDR1 is LNHNV, CDR2 YYDKDF, per germline (reference sequence). The DNA for the CDR3 is TGTGCCACCAGCAGAGAGGCGGATGAGCAGTTCTTC. Residues: CATSREADEQFF.

The chain has TRBV18 and TRBJ1-5, with D maybe TRBD1 (5 bases). The V and J ends lost 2 bases and 1 base respectively, with 9 bases between them. Looked up from germline, CDR1 is KGHSH and CDR2 is LQKENI. The CDR3 consists of 15 residues. CDR3 sequence (DNA): TGTGCCAGCTCACCAAACAGGCCGAGCAATCAGCCCCAGCATTTT. Amino acids: CASSPNRPSNQPQHF.

The V gene is TRBV7-2, the J gene TRBJ1-2; no clear D gene. Germline V gene lookup returns CDR1 SGHTA and CDR2 FQGNSA. Trimming cost V 1 base and J 3 bases, with 6 bases left between them. The CDR3 contains 13 residues. The CDR3 loop reads CASSLGYYYGYTF. As DNA, the CDR3 is TGTGCCAGCAGCTTAGGGTACTACTATGGCTACACCTTC.

This chain joins TRBV7-8 and TRBJ2-5; 8 positions agree with TRBD2. Looked up from germline, CDR1 is SGHVS and CDR2 is FQNEAQ. Trimming at V came to 5 bases and at J to 2 bases, leaving 16 bases not matched to a gene. The CDR3 covers 18 residues. The CDR3 nucleotides read TGTGCCAGCAGCCTACCCCGTGGGACTAGTCAGTTTCAAGAGACCCAGTACTTC. This translates into CASSLPRGTSQFQETQYF.

The chain employs TRBV6-1 and TRBJ2-7, with D uncertain. Germline loops: CDR1 MNHNS, CDR2 SASEGT. Deletions cut 6 bases from V and 2 bases from J, with 11 bases between. The CDR3 is made up of 13 amino acids. CDR3 sequence (DNA): TGTGCCAGCAGCGCGACTTTAACCTACGAGCAGTACTTC. This sequence encodes CASSATLTYEQYF.

About this clone itself: The germline gene is not matched at one end of the junction; a read error may be the cause. The J gene is TRBJ2-7, the V gene TRBV7-6, with 7 positions matching TRBD2. CDR1 is SGHVS, CDR2 FNYEAQ, per germline. The CDR3 covers 14 residues. The CDR3 reads CASSSSGFSYGQYF. DNA for the CDR3: TGTGCCAGCAGTTCTAGCGGTTTTTCCTACGGGCAGTACTTC.

The chain carries TRBV4-3 and TRBJ2-2; 11 nucleotides line up with TRBD2. V dropped 2 bases and J dropped 1; count of bases not matched to a gene: 18. The CDR3 sequence is 22 residues long. Germline V CDR1 and CDR2: LGHNA, YSLEER. CDR3 in DNA: TGCGCCAGCAGCCAATTTCTGCCGTTTAGCGGGAGGGCCGAAATGAACACCGGGGAGCTGTTTTTT. This gives the protein CASSQFLPFSGRAEMNTGELFF.

The genes are TRBV4-1 and TRBJ1-5, with 12 bases lining up with TRBD1. CDR3 length: 21 amino acids. V lost 1 base and J lost 1; bases outside the gene matches: 14. Germline assignment: CDR1 MGHRA and CDR2 YSYEKL. The CDR3, as DNA: TGCGCCAGCAGCCAAGTCCTATACCGGGACAGGGGGCGCAGGAGCAATCAGCCCCAGCATTTT. Translation: CASSQVLYRDRGRRSNQPQHF.

The genes are TRBV13 and TRBJ2-5; 15 nucleotides align to TRBD2. From germline, CDR1 is PRHDT and CDR2 FYEKMQ (reference sequence). This CDR3 has 17 residues. V dropped 5 bases and J dropped 0; count of bases not matched to a gene: 4. The CDR3 sequence is CASSPGLAGGDQETQYF. The CDR3 nucleotides are TGTGCCAGCAGCCCCGGACTAGCGGGGGGGGACCAAGAGACCCAGTACTTC.

The chain employs TRBV30 and TRBJ2-1; TRBD2 matches 9 bases. The CDR3 spans 17 residues. CDR1 and CDR2 from the germline V gene are GTSNPN and SVGIG (reference sequence). Trimming took 0 bases from V and 5 from J; bases not matched to a gene: 11. Written as DNA, the CDR3 is TGTGCCTGGAGTGTAGCCCCCCCGACTAGCGGAGACAATGAGCAGTTCTTC. It translates to CAWSVAPPTSGDNEQFF.